This T cell receptor (beta chain) emerged from a study of blood T cell repertoires in COVID-19. Study-wide background: Nucleic acid was either cDNA or gDNA, and it came from T cells, B-cell-depleted T cells, or PBMCs.

Clinical history reported by participants formed the basis on which cohorts were assigned. The CDR3 is 14 amino acids. J gave up 0 bases and V 4 bases, and 4 bases lay outside the gene matches. The germline CDR1 and CDR2 sequences are SGHNT and YYREEE (reference sequence). Profiling relied on immunoSEQ multiplex PCR, and the TCRdb table lists in-frame clones only, not all of them. The top ten hold 1.5% to 2% of the sample, which has a few hundred thousand clones, approximately 85% seen once. The V call is TRBV5-4, the J call TRBJ2-7, with TRBD1 matching over 7 bases. Sequenced: PBMCs or T cells enriched from blood (not recorded which). This TCR derives from a woman aged 45-65 years who had recovered from COVID-19. The CDR3 spells CASSRDRVSYEQYF. The DNA of the CDR3 is TGTGCCAGCAGCCGAGACAGGGTCTCCTACGAGCAGTACTTC. Using reference TRBV5-4 and TRBJ2-7 for the parts outside the CDR3, the full variable domain is ETGVTQSPTHLIKTRGQQVTLRCSSQSGHNTVSWYQQALGQGPQFIFQYYREEENGRGNFPPRFSGLQFPNYSSELNVNALELDDSALYLCASSRDRVSYEQYFGPGTRLTVT.